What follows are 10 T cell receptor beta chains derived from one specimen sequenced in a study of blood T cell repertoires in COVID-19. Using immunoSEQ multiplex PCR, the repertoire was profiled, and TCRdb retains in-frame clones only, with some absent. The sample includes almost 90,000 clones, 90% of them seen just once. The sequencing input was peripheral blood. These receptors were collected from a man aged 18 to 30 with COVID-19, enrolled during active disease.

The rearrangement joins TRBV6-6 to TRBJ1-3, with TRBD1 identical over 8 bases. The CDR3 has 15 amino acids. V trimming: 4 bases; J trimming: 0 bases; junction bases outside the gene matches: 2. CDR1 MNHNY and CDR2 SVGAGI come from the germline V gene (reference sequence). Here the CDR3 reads CASSLQGVSGNTIYF. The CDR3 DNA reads TGTGCCAGCAGTTTACAGGGGGTCTCTGGAAACACCATATATTTT.

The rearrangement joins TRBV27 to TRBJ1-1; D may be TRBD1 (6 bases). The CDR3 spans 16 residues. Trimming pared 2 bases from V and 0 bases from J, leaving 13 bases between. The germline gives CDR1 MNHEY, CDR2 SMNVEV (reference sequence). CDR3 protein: CASSLRGGVMNTEAFF. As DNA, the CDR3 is TGTGCCAGCAGTTTACGAGGGGGGGTAATGAACACTGAAGCTTTCTTT.

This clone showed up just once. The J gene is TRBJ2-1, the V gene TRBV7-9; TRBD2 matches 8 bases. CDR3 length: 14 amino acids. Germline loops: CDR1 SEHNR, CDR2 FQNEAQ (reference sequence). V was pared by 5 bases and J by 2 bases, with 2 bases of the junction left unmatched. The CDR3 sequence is CASSGGLAYNEQFF. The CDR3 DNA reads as TGTGCCAGCAGCGGGGGACTAGCCTACAATGAGCAGTTCTTC.

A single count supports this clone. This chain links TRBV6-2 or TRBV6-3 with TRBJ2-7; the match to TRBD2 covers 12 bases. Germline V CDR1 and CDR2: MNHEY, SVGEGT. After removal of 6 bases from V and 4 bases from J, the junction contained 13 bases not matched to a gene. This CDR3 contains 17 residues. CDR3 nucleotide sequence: TGTGCCAGCAGCTCCCCCACGACTAGCGGGAGAGGTTACGAGCAGTACTTC. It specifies CASSSPTTSGRGYEQYF.

CDR3 sequence reads: CASSLGGLAYYNEQFF. Written as DNA, the CDR3 is TGTGCCAGCAGTCTAGGAGGACTAGCGTACTACAATGAGCAGTTCTTC. This rearrangement joins TRBV28 to TRBJ2-1; TRBD2 matches at 9 bases. CDR1 MDHEN and CDR2 SYDVKM come from the germline V gene. The CDR3 covers 16 residues. The J segment lost 3 bases and the V segment lost 5 bases, leaving 8 bases of the junction unmatched.

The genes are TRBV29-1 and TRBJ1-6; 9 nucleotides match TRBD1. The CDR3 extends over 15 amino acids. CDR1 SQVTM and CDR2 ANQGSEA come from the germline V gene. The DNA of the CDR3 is TGCAGTTGGGAGCACCGGGACAGGGAGGCTTCACCCCTCCACTTT. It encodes CSWEHRDREASPLHF.

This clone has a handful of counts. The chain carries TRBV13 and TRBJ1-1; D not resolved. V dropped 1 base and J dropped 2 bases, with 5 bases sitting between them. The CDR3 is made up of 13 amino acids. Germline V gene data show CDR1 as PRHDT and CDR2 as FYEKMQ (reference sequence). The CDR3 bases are TGTGCCAGCAGCTTAGACATAAACACTGAAGCTTTCTTT. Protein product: CASSLDINTEAFF.

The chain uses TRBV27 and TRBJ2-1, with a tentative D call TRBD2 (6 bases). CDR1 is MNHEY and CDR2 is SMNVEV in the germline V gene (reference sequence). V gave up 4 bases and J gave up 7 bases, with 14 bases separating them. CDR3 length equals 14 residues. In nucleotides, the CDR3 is TGTGCCAGCAGTTGGGGGGAGAGTCGGAATGAGCAGTTCTTC. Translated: CASSWGESRNEQFF.

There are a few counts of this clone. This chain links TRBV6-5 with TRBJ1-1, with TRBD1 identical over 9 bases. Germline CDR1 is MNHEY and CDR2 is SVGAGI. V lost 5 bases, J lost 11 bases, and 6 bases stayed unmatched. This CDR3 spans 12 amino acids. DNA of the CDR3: TGTGCCAGCAGTCACACGGGGACAGGGGCTTTCTTT. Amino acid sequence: CASSHTGTGAFF.

The CDR3 here is CASKVSGLTDTQYF. In nucleotides, the CDR3 is TGTGCCAGCAAGGTTAGCGGTCTCACAGATACGCAGTATTTT. The chain employs TRBV6-5 and TRBJ2-3, with a tentative D call TRBD2 (6 bases). Per the germline V gene, CDR1 is MNHEY and CDR2 is SVGAGI. V was cut by 7 bases and J by 2 bases, with 13 bases left in between. The CDR3 runs 14 residues.